The 22 T cell receptor beta chains given below trace back to one sample, sequenced in a study of PD-L1 blockade in urothelial cancer. Generated by immunoSEQ multiplex PCR, the TCRdb table keeps only in-frame clones and is missing some. Of some 79,000 clones in the sample, about four fifths were seen once. Specimen: PBMCs, collected around atezolizumab (anti-PD-L1) treatment. The receptor source for this set is a man between 65 and 79 years old with urothelial cancer.

The chain has TRBV7-2 and TRBJ1-2; D unresolved. The germline V and J ends were trimmed by 2 bases and 2 bases, with 9 bases remaining between them. The length of the CDR3 is 14 residues. CDR1 is SGHTA, CDR2 FQGNSA, per germline. CDR3 in amino acids: CASSLHRANYGYTF. CDR3 in DNA: TGTGCCAGCAGCTTACACAGAGCCAACTATGGCTACACCTTC.

The rearrangement links TRBV4-1 to TRBJ2-3; tentatively, D is TRBD1 (5 bases). The germline V gene encodes CDR1 MGHRA and CDR2 YSYEKL. Trimming shortened V by 2 bases and J by 0 bases, and 12 bases separated the two germline ends. CDR3 length: 16 amino acids. The CDR3 bases are TGCGCCAGCAGCCAATCAACAGGTGACAGCACAGATACGCAGTATTTT. Encoded protein: CASSQSTGDSTDTQYF.

The chain is built from TRBV6-5 and TRBJ1-1; 9 bases line up with TRBD1. The ends lost 2 bases at V and 8 bases at J; junction bases unmatched: 6. Looked up from germline, CDR1 is MNHEY and CDR2 is SVGAGI. CDR3 size: 14 residues. Here the CDR3 reads CASSYAAGTGEAFF. In nucleotides, the CDR3 is TGTGCCAGCAGTTACGCAGCCGGGACAGGGGAAGCTTTCTTT.

This clone was seen just once. J is TRBJ2-2 and V is TRBV27; D is possibly TRBD2 (5 bases). Germline CDR1 reads MNHEY; CDR2 reads SMNVEV (reference sequence). CDR3 length: 15 amino acids. Trimming cost V 0 bases and J 5 bases, with 10 bases left between them. CDR3 nucleotide sequence: TGTGCCAGCAGTTTATCCTGGCGAGGGACCGGGGAGCTGTTTTTT. This translates into CASSLSWRGTGELFF.

The chain employs TRBV30 and TRBJ2-3; 9 nucleotides match TRBD1. Germline trimming cut 2 bases from V and 1 base from J; bases unmatched to any gene: 4. Germline-derived CDR1 and CDR2 are GTSNPN and SVGIG (reference sequence). The CDR3 spans 15 residues. This CDR3 is CAWSSGTGRTDTQYF. The CDR3 region has the DNA TGTGCCTGGAGTTCTGGGACAGGGCGCACAGATACGCAGTATTTT.

The gene calls are TRBV11-3 and TRBJ2-3; D gene uncertain. V was pared by 2 bases and J by 5 bases, with 5 bases between. Per the germline V gene, CDR1 is SGHNT and CDR2 is YENEEA. This CDR3 spans 12 amino acids. For the CDR3, the DNA is TGTGCCAGCAGCTTAACGGGAGATACGCAGTATTTT. Protein product: CASSLTGDTQYF.

J is TRBJ1-2 and V is TRBV5-6, with 7 nucleotides matching TRBD1. After removal of 4 bases from V and 6 bases from J, the junction contained 3 bases not matched to a gene. CDR1 is SGHDT and CDR2 is YYEEEE in the germline V gene. CDR3 length equals 12 residues. The CDR3 DNA is TGTGCCAGCAGCGCTCAGGGGGATGGCTACACCTTC. Translation: CASSAQGDGYTF.

This chain links TRBV14 with TRBJ2-1; 7 bases agree with TRBD1. The V gene's germline CDR1 is SGHDN and CDR2 FVKESK. The CDR3 is 15 amino acids. V was clipped by 4 bases and J by 1 base; unmatched bases: 4. The CDR3 DNA reads TGTGCCAGCAGCCGAGGGACAGCATCCTACAATGAGCAGTTCTTC. It is translated as CASSRGTASYNEQFF.

The rearrangement links TRBV5-1 to TRBJ2-7, with TRBD1 matching 11 bases. This CDR3 spans 14 amino acids. Per the germline V gene, CDR1 is SGHRS and CDR2 is YFSETQ. The V segment lost 6 bases and the J segment 6 bases; nucleotides outside the gene matches: 8. For the CDR3, the DNA is TGCGCCAGCACTCCGGGACAGGGGGTCGGCGAGCAGTACTTC. Protein: CASTPGQGVGEQYF.

The chain carries TRBV19 and TRBJ1-2; TRBD1 matches at 11 bases. Germline values: CDR1 LNHDA, CDR2 SQIVND (reference sequence). The length of the CDR3 is 16 residues. J gave up 8 bases and V 3 bases, and 11 bases lay outside the gene matches. Here the CDR3 reads CASSILPGQGAFGYTF. The CDR3 nucleotides read TGTGCCAGTAGTATCTTACCCGGACAGGGGGCGTTCGGCTACACCTTC.

The rearrangement joins TRBV7-8 to TRBJ2-3, with D perhaps matching TRBD1 (5 bases). The ends were cut back, 3 bases at V and 0 bases at J, with 7 bases in the middle. This CDR3 comprises 14 residues. Germline V gene sequence: CDR1 SGHVS, CDR2 FQNEAQ. The CDR3 spells CASSLSGSTDTQYF. CDR3 DNA: TGTGCCAGCAGCTTGTCAGGGAGCACAGATACGCAGTATTTT. The variable domain in full, completed from reference TRBV7-8 and TRBJ2-3, reads GAGVSQSPRYKVAKRGQDVALRCDPISGHVSLFWYQQALGQGPEFLTYFQNEAQLDKSGLPSDRFFAERPEGSVSTLKIQRTQQEDSAVYLCASSLSGSTDTQYFGPGTRLTVL.

The J gene is TRBJ2-7, the V gene TRBV28; TRBD2 agrees at 12 bases. From germline, CDR1 is MDHEN and CDR2 SYDVKM. The CDR3 sequence is 14 residues long. The V segment lost 5 bases and the J segment 4 bases; nucleotides outside the gene matches: 3. CDR3 DNA sequence: TGTGCCAGCAGTCTAGCGGGAGGGAAGTACGAGCAGTACTTC. It specifies CASSLAGGKYEQYF.

This chain joins TRBV19 and TRBJ2-7, with 7 bases fitting TRBD1. The CDR3 is made up of 16 amino acids. V shed 4 bases, J shed 2 bases, and the junction held 11 bases outside the gene matches. Per germline, CDR1 LNHDA and CDR2 SQIVND (reference sequence). This CDR3 is CASSTKTGRLPYEQYF. Written as DNA, the CDR3 is TGTGCCAGTAGTACCAAGACAGGGCGTCTTCCCTACGAGCAGTACTTC.

V is TRBV7-3 and J is TRBJ2-3, with 7 bases fitting TRBD2. This CDR3 has 15 amino acids. Germline V gene sequence: CDR1 SGHTA, CDR2 FQGTGA. V lost 2 bases and J lost 5; bases outside the gene matches: 7. The CDR3 DNA is TGTGCCAGCAGCTTATCCAGCGGGGTACGAGATACGCAGTATTTT. Its protein product is CASSLSSGVRDTQYF. The full variable domain, rest sourced from reference TRBV7-3 and TRBJ2-3, is GAGVSQTPSNKVTEKGKYVELRCDPISGHTALYWYRQSLGQGPEFLIYFQGTGAADDSGLPNDRFFAVRPEGSVSTLKIQRTERGDSAVYLCASSLSSGVRDTQYFGPGTRLTVL.

The chain has TRBV12-5 and TRBJ1-5, with TRBD1 matching 8 bases. The germline V gene encodes CDR1 LGHNT and CDR2 FRNRAP. This CDR3 has 13 residues. Trimming cost V 6 bases and J 5 bases; bases outside gene matches: 3. The DNA of the CDR3 is TGTGCTAGTGGCCTGGACAGGGATCAGCCCCAGCATTTT. This sequence encodes CASGLDRDQPQHF. Drawing the rest from reference TRBV12-5 and TRBJ1-5, the complete variable domain is DARVTQTPRHKVTEMGQEVTMRCQPILGHNTVFWYRQTMMQGLELLAYFRNRAPLDDSGMPKDRFSAEMPDATLATLKIQPSEPRDSAVYFCASGLDRDQPQHFGDGTRLSIL.

This chain uses TRBV6-1 with TRBJ1-1, with D unresolved. CDR3 length: 16 amino acids. From germline, CDR1 is MNHNS and CDR2 SASEGT. Trimming removed 4 bases from V and 1 base from J, with 16 bases in between. The CDR3, as DNA: TGTGCCAGCAGTGGTGGCGGTTGGGAGAAGAACACTGAAGCTTTCTTT. Its translation is CASSGGGWEKNTEAFF.

This clone came up once. The chain combines TRBV10-2 with TRBJ2-5, with TRBD2 identical over 13 bases. V lost 7 bases to trimming and J lost 4 bases; unmatched junction nucleotides: 9. This CDR3 region has 16 residues. Germline V gene lookup returns CDR1 WSHSY and CDR2 SAAADI. DNA of the CDR3: TGCGCCAGCAAAAAACTAGCGGGAGGGCCGGGAGAGACCCAGTACTTC. This encodes CASKKLAGGPGETQYF.

The chain joins TRBV18 to TRBJ2-2; D remains unclear. The CDR3 spans 12 residues. The germline CDR1 and CDR2 sequences are KGHSH and LQKENI. Trimming took 3 bases from V and 9 from J, leaving 8 bases between them. The CDR3 region is CASSPMGRELFF. The CDR3 nucleotides read TGTGCCAGCTCACCCATGGGCCGGGAGCTGTTTTTT.

Only a few counts were recorded for this clone. This chain joins TRBV5-1 and TRBJ1-6; 8 bases are a match to TRBD1. The CDR3 consists of 16 residues. The germline V gene has CDR1 SGHRS and CDR2 YFSETQ. Germline trimming cut 0 bases from V and 9 bases from J; bases unmatched to any gene: 8. Here the CDR3 DNA reads TGCGCCAGCAGCTTGGGCACACAGGGGGATAGTTCACCCCTCCACTTT. It is translated as CASSLGTQGDSSPLHF. Based on the CDR3 plus reference TRBV5-1 and TRBJ1-6, the full variable domain is KAGVTQTPRYLIKTRGQQVTLSCSPISGHRSVSWYQQTPGQGLQFLFEYFSETQRNKGNFPGRFSGRQFSNSRSEMNVSTLELGDSALYLCASSLGTQGDSSPLHFGNGTRLTVT.

The V call is TRBV9, the J call TRBJ2-1; TRBD2 matches 11 bases. Losses at the gene ends were 2 bases for V and 9 bases for J; bases not matched to a gene: 7. Germline loops: CDR1 SGDLS, CDR2 YYNGEE. The CDR3 length is 15 residues. The CDR3 DNA sequence: TGTGCCAGCAGCGTCACACAGACTAGCGGGACTGAGCAGTTCTTC. Residues: CASSVTQTSGTEQFF. Complete variable domain (other parts from reference TRBV9 and TRBJ2-1): DSGVTQTPKHLITATGQRVTLRCSPRSGDLSVYWYQQSLDQGLQFLIQYYNGEERAKGNILERFSAQQFPDLHSELNLSSLELGDSALYFCASSVTQTSGTEQFFGPGTRLTVL.

The CDR3 reads CASSLGIRGTEAFF. Here the CDR3 DNA reads TGTGCCAGCAGCTTGGGTATTAGGGGAACTGAAGCTTTCTTT. The chain joins TRBV5-6 to TRBJ1-1; TRBD1 might be the D (5 bases). Between the trimmed V and J ends, which lost 0 bases and 5 bases, there was a span of 11 bases. CDR3 length equals 14 residues. Germline assignment: CDR1 SGHDT and CDR2 YYEEEE.

This clone was detected only once. J is TRBJ2-3 and V is TRBV7-8; D unclear. Trimming took off 5 bases at V and 5 bases at J, with 14 bases between the two ends. Germline-derived CDR1 and CDR2 are SGHVS and FQNEAQ. The CDR3 has 14 amino acids. CDR3 coding DNA: TGTGCCAGCAGCCAAACCCGGGTGCTAGATACGCAGTATTTT. Protein sequence: CASSQTRVLDTQYF.